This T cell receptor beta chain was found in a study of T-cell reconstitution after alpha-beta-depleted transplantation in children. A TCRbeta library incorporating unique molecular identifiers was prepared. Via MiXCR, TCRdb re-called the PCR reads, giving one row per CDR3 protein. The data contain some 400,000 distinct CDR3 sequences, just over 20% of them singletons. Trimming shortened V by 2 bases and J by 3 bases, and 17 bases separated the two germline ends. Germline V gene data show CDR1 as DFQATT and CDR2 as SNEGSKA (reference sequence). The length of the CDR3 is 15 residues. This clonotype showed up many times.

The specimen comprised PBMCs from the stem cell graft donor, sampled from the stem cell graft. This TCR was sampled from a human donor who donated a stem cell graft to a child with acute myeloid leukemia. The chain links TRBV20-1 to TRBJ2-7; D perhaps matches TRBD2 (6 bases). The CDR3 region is CSARHALEGLYEQYF. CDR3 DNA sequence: TGCAGTGCTAGACACGCGCTGGAGGGACTCTACGAGCAGTACTTC.